Given below is one T cell receptor (beta chain) in context. Unmatched junction bases numbered 6, after V lost 3 bases and J lost 0 bases. Germline-derived CDR1 and CDR2 are SGHDT and YYEEEE. The CDR3 is made up of 16 amino acids. The data belong to a study of response to subunit inactivated influenza vaccine. Using its own MiXCR run on the RT-PCR reads, TCRdb lists one record per CDR3 protein. The sample carries approximately 500,000 distinct CDR3 sequences, less than 25% recorded once. These data also featured in a second study, about T cells expressing NK-cell markers. This second report adds: Synthesis of TCR beta cDNA relied on 5'RACE template switching carrying UMIs. Serological testing identified seven of the eight sequenced donors as HCMV-seropositive and one as seronegative.

The chain links TRBV5-6 to TRBJ2-3; 8 bases align to TRBD2. This clonotype was sampled from a man aged 45-65 years who received an inactivated influenza vaccine. The source material was CD4+ T cells sorted from PBMCs, sampled 11 to 12 days after vaccination. This CDR3 is CASSSRLARSTDTQYF. The CDR3 nucleotides read TGTGCCAGCAGCTCCCGACTAGCGAGAAGCACAGATACGCAGTATTTT.